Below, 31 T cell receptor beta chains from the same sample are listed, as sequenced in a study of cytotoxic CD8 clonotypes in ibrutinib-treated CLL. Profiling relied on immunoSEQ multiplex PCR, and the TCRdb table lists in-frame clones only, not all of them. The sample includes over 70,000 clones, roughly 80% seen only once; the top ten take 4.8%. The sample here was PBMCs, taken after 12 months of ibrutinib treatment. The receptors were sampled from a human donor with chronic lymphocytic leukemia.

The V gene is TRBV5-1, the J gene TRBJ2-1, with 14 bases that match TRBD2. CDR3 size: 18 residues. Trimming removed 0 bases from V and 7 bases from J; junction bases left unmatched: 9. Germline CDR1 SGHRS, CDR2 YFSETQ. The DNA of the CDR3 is TGCGCCAGCAGCTTGGGACTAGCGGGAGGGCCGGGTGGTAATGAGCAGTTCTTC. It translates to CASSLGLAGGPGGNEQFF.

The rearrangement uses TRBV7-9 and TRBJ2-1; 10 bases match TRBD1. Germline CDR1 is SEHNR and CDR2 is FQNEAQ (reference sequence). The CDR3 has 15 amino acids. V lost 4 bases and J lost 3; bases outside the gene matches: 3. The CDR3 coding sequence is TGTGCCAGCAGCTCGGACAGGGGGGGCTACAATGAGCAGTTCTTC. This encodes CASSSDRGGYNEQFF.

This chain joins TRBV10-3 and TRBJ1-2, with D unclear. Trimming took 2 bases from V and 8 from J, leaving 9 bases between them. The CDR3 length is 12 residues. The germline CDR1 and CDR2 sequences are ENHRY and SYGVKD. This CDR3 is CAISEVLEGYTF. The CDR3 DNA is TGTGCCATCAGTGAGGTATTGGAGGGCTACACCTTC.

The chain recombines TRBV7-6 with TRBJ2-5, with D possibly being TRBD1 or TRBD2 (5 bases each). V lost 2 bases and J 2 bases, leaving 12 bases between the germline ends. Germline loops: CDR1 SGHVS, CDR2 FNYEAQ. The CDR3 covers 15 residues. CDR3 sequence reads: CASSLNGGGQETQYF. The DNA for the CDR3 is TGTGCCAGCAGCTTAAACGGTGGGGGTCAAGAGACCCAGTACTTC.

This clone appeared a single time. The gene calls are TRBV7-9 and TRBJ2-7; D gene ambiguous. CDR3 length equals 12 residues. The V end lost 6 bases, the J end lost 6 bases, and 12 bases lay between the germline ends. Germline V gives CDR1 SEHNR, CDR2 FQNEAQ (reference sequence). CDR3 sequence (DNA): TGTGCCAGCAGTACGAGGTCGCGCGAGCAGTACTTC. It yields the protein CASSTRSREQYF.

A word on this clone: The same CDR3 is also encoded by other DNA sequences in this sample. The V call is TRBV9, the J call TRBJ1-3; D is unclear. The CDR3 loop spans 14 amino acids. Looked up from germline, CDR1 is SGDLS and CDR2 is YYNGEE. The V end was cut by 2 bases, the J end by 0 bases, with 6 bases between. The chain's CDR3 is CASSVGSSGNTIYF. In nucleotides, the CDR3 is TGTGCCAGCAGCGTTGGGTCCTCTGGAAACACCATATATTTT.

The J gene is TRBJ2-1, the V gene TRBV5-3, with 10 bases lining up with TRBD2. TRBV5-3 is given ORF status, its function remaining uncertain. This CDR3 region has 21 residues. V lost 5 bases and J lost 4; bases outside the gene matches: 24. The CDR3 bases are TGTGCCAGAAGACCCGGGACAAAAGAGCGGGAGGGCCGGGGTTTTTACAATGAGCAGTTCTTC. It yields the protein CARRPGTKEREGRGFYNEQFF.

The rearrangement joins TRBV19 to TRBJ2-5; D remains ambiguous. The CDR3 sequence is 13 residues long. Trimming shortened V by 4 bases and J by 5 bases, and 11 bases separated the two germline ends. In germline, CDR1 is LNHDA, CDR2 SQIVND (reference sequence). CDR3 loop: CASSTARWETQYF. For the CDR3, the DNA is TGTGCCAGTAGTACGGCTAGATGGGAGACCCAGTACTTC.

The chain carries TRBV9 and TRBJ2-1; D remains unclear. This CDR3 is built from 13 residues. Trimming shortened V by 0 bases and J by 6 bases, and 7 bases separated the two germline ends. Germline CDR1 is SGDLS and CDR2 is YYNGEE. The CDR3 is CASSVELGNEQFF. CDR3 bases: TGTGCCAGCAGCGTAGAACTGGGCAATGAGCAGTTCTTC.

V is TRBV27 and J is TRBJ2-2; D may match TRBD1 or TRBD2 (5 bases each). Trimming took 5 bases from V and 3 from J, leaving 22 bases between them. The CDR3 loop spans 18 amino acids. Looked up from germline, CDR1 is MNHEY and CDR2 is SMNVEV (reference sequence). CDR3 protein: CASSPTYGTLGDTGELFF. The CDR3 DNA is TGTGCCAGCAGTCCAACCTACGGGACGCTAGGAGACACCGGGGAGCTGTTTTTT.

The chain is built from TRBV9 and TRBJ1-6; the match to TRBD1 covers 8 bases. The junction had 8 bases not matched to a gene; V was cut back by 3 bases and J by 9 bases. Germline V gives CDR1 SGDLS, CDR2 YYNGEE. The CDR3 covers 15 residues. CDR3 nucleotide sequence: TGTGCCAGCAGCGGACGAACGGGACAGGCTTCACCCCTCCACTTT. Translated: CASSGRTGQASPLHF.

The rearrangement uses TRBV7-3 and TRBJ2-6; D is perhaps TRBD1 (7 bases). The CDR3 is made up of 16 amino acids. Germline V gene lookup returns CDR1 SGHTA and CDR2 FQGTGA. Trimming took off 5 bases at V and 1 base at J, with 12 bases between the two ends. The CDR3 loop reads CASSPRGDSGANVLTF. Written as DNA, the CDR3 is TGTGCCAGCAGCCCCAGGGGGGATTCTGGGGCCAACGTCCTGACTTTC. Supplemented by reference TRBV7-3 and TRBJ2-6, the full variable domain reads GAGVSQTPSNKVTEKGKYVELRCDPISGHTALYWYRQSLGQGPEFLIYFQGTGAADDSGLPNDRFFAVRPEGSVSTLKIQRTERGDSAVYLCASSPRGDSGANVLTFGAGSRLTVL.

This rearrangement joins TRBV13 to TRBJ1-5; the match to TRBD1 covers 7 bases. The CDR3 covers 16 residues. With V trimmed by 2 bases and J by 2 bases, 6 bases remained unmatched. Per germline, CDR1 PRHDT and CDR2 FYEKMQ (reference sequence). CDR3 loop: CASSLSTGVGNQPQHF. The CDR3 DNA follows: TGTGCCAGCAGCTTATCCACAGGGGTGGGCAATCAGCCCCAGCATTTT. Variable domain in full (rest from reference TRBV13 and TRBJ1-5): AAGVIQSPRHLIKEKRETATLKCYPIPRHDTVYWYQQGPGQDPQFLISFYEKMQSDKGSIPDRFSAQQFSDYHSELNMSSLELGDSALYFCASSLSTGVGNQPQHFGDGTRLSIL.

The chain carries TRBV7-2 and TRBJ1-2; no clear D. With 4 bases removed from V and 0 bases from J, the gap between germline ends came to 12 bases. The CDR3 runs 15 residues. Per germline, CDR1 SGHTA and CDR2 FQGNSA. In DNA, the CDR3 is TGTGCCAGCAGCTCTCAGAGGGCCGCTAACTATGGCTACACCTTC. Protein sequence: CASSSQRAANYGYTF.

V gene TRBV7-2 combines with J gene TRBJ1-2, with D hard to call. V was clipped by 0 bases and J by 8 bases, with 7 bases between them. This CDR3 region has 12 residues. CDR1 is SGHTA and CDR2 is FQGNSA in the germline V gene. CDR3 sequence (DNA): TGTGCCAGCAGCTTAGCGTCACAGGGCTACACCTTC. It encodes CASSLASQGYTF.

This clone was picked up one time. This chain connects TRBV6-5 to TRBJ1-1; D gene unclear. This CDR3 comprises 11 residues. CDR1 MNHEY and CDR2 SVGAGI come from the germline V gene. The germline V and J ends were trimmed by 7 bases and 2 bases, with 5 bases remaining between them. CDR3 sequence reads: CASTGNTEAFF. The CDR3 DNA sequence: TGTGCCAGCACTGGCAACACTGAAGCTTTCTTT.

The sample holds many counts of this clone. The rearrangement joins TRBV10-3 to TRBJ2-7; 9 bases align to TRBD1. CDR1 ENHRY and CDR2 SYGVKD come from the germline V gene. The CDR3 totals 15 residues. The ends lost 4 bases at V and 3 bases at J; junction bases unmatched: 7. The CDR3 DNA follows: TGTGCCATCAGTGCCCCGGACAGGGGCTACTACGAGCAGTACTTC. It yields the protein CAISAPDRGYYEQYF.

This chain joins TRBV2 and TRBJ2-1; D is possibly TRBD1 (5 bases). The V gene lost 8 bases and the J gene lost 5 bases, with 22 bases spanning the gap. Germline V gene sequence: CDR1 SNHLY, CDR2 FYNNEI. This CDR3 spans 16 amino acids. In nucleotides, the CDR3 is TGTGCCAGCCCCATAACGGACATACTAAGGAACAATGAGCAGTTCTTC. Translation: CASPITDILRNNEQFF.

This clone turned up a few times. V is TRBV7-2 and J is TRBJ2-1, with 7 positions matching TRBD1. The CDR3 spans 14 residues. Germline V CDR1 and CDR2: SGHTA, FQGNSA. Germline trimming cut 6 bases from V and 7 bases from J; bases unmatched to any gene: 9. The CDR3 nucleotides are TGTGCCAGCAGTCGACAGGGCCATGGGAATGAGCAGTTCTTC. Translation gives CASSRQGHGNEQFF.

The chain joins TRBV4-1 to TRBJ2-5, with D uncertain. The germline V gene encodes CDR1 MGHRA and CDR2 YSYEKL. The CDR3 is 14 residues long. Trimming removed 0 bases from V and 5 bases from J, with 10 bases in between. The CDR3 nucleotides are TGCGCCAGCAGCCAAGAGGGGTCCGTGGAGACCCAGTACTTC. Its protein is CASSQEGSVETQYF.

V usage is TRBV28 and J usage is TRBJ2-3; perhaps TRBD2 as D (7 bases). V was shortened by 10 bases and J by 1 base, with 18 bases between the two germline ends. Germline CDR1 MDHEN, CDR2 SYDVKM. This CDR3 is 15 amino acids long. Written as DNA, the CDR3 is TGTGCCACCACACCTCCGGGGGGCGGCACAGATACGCAGTATTTT. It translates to CATTPPGGGTDTQYF. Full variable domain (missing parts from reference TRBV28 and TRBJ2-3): DVKVTQSSRYLVKRTGEKVFLECVQDMDHENMFWYRQDPGLGLRLIYFSYDVKMKEKGDIPEGYSVSREKKERFSLILESASTNQTSMYLCATTPPGGGTDTQYFGPGTRLTVL.

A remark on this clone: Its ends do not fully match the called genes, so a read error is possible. Here the CDR3 reads CASSPLVDQETQYF. The CDR3 DNA reads TGTGCTAGCAGCCCCTTAGTGGACCAAGAGACCCAGTACTTC. The chain has TRBV7-7 and TRBJ2-5; no firm D call. Germline V gene sequence: CDR1 SSHAT, CDR2 FNYEAQ (reference sequence). The length of the CDR3 is 14 residues.

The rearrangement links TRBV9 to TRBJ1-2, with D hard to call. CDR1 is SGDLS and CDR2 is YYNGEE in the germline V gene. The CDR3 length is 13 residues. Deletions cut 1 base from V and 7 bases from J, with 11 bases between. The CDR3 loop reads CASSVQAVSGYTF. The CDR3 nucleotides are TGTGCCAGCAGCGTACAAGCTGTCTCTGGCTACACCTTC.

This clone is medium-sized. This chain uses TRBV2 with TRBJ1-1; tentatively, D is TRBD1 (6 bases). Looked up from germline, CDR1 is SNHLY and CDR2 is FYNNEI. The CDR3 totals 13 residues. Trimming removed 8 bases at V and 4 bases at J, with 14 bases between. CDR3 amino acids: CASAGDVGTEAFF. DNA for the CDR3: TGTGCCAGCGCAGGGGACGTAGGCACTGAAGCTTTCTTT.

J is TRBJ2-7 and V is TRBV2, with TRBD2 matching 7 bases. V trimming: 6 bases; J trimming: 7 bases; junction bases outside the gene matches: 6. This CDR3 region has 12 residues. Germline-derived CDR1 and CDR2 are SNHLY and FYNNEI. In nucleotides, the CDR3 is TGTGCCAGCAGGACCGGGGGGTGGGAGCAGTACTTC. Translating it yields CASRTGGWEQYF.

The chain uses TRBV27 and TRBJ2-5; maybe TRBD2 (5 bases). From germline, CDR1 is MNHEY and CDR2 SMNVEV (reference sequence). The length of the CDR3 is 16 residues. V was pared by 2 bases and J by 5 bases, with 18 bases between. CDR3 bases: TGTGCCAGCAGTTTACGTGGTGGGGAGTTTGGGGAGACCCAGTACTTC. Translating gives CASSLRGGEFGETQYF.

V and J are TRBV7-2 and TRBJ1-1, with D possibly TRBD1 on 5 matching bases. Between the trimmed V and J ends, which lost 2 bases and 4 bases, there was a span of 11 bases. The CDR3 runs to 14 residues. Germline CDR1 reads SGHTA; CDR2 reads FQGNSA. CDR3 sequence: CASSLWQGGTEAFF. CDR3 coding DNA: TGTGCCAGCAGCTTATGGCAGGGCGGCACTGAAGCTTTCTTT.

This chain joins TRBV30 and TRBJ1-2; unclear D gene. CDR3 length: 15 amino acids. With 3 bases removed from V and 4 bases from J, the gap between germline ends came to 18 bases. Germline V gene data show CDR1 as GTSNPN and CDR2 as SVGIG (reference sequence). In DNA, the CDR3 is TGTGCCTGGAGGCCGGCGGCAGAGCCGTTCTATGGCTACACCTTC. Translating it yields CAWRPAAEPFYGYTF.

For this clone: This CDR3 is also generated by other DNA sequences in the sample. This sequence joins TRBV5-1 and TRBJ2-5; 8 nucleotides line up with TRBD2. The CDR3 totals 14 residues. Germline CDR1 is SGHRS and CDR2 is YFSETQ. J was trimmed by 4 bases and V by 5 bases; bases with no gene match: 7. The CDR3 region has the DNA TGCGCCAGCAGGCCGGGAGGGGGGCGAGAGACCCAGTACTTC. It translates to CASRPGGGRETQYF. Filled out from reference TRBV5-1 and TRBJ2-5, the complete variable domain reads KAGVTQTPRYLIKTRGQQVTLSCSPISGHRSVSWYQQTPGQGLQFLFEYFSETQRNKGNFPGRFSGRQFSNSRSEMNVSTLELGDSALYLCASRPGGGRETQYFGPGTRLLVL.

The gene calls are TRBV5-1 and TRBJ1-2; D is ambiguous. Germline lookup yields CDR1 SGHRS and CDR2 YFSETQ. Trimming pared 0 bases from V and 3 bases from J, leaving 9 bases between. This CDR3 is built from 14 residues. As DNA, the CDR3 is TGCGCCAGCAGCTTGGCCCCAGGTGACTATGGCTACACCTTC. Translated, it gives CASSLAPGDYGYTF.

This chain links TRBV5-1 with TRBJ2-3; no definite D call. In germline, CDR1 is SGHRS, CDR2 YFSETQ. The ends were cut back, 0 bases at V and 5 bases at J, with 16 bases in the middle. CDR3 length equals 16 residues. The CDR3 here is CASSLAVGVARDTQYF. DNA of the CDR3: TGCGCCAGCAGCTTGGCCGTCGGAGTGGCACGAGATACGCAGTATTTT.